Each of the 8 T cell receptor beta chains below was sequenced from the same sample in a study of CXCR3-negative and CXCR3-positive naive CD8 T cells. UMI labels and 5' RACE were used to prepare the TRB cDNA libraries. TCRdb re-called the 5' RACE reads and shows each CDR3 protein once, DNA omitted. The sample table includes 150,000 to 180,000 distinct CDR3 sequences. These TCRs are of unknown antigen specificity. Points from the study as a whole: CXCR3-positive naive cells carried more hydrophobic TRB CDR3s than CXCR3-negative naive cells did.

Input material: naive CXCR3+ CD8+ T cells from blood. Indicated subset: CD45RO-CCR7+CD27+CD95- naive CD8+ T cells expressing CXCR3 (TNR3+). The receptor source for this set is a human donor in good health. Some clones in this sample may be carry-over from other donors' samples.

This chain links TRBV7-9 with TRBJ2-1; without DNA, the TCRdb call of TRBD2 cannot be checked. CDR1 is SEHNR and CDR2 is FQNEAQ in the germline V gene (reference sequence). The CDR3 has 15 amino acids. This CDR3 is CASSFAGLAYNEQFF.

The rearrangement joins TRBV7-9 to TRBJ2-7; TCRdb indicates TRBD1, and absent DNA this call remains unverified. The CDR3 is 14 residues long. Germline CDR1 SEHNR, CDR2 FQNEAQ (reference sequence). CDR3 amino acids: CASSLVLEDSTQYF.

V and J are TRBV12-3 or TRBV12-4 and TRBJ1-5; with no DNA, the TCRdb D assignment of TRBD1 cannot be verified. This CDR3 spans 15 amino acids. CDR3 sequence: CASSEGTGSNQPQHF.

V and J are TRBV20-1 and TRBJ2-1; TCRdb's D call, TRBD2, is unchecked because there is no DNA. The length of the CDR3 is 14 residues. Germline loops: CDR1 DFQATT, CDR2 SNEGSKA (reference sequence). The CDR3 region is CSGSGTSGHSEQFF.

This sequence joins TRBV9 and TRBJ2-3; TCRdb's D call of TRBD1 is untestable without DNA. CDR1 and CDR2 (germline): SGDLS, YYNGEE. This CDR3 is 15 amino acids long. CDR3 protein: CASSVDGGATDTQYF.

V is TRBV20-1 and J is TRBJ2-1. The CDR3 sequence is 12 residues long. Germline-derived CDR1 and CDR2 are DFQATT and SNEGSKA (reference sequence). CDR3: CSARDMIYEQFF.

The chain uses TRBV11-2 and TRBJ2-7. The CDR3 has 12 residues. The germline CDR1 and CDR2 sequences are SGHAT and FQNNGV. The CDR3 spells CASSLVLGEQYF.

This chain uses TRBV29-1 with TRBJ2-1; the TRBD2 assignment by TCRdb is unverifiable without DNA. CDR1 SQVTM and CDR2 ANQGSEA come from the germline V gene. There are 15 residues in the CDR3. The CDR3 sequence: CSVTGLAGGPDEQFF.